Detailed here is one T cell receptor (beta chain). This sample was taken from a study of blood T cell repertoires in COVID-19. The CDR3 is 14 amino acids. Trimming cost V 6 bases and J 3 bases, with 15 bases left between them. In germline, CDR1 is MNHEY, CDR2 SMNVEV (reference sequence). Produced via immunoSEQ multiplex PCR; TCRdb's table is partial and in-frame only. The sample comprises about 190,000 clones, 70% to 90% of which are singletons, and approximately 4.5% rests with the top ten. What was sequenced was peripheral blood. The source of this sequence is a human donor in a cohort sampled during active COVID-19. This sequence joins TRBV27 and TRBJ2-7; D is perhaps TRBD2 (6 bases). CDR3 region: CASSIGGKGYEQYF. The CDR3 nucleotides read TGTGCCAGCAGCATTGGGGGGAAGGGCTACGAGCAGTACTTC.